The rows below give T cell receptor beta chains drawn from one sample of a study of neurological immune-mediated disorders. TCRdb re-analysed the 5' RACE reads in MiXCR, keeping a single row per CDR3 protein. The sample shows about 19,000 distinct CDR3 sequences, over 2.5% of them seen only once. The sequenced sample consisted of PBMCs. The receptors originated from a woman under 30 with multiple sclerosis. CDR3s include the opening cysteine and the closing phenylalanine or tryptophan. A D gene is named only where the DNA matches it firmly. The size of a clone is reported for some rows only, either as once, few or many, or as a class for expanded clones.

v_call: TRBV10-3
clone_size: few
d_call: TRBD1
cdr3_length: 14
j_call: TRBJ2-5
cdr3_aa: CAISDGQGAETQYF
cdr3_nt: TGTGCCATCAGTGACGGACAGGGGGCAGAGACCCAGTACTTC

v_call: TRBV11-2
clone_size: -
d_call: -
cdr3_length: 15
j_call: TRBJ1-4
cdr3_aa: CASSLMGGPNEKLFF
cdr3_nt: TGTGCCAGCAGCTTGATGGGGGGTCCTAATGAAAAACTGTTTTTT

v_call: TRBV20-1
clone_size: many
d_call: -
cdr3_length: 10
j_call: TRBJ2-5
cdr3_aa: CSADKETQYF
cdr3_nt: TGCAGTGCGGATAAAGAGACCCAGTACTTC

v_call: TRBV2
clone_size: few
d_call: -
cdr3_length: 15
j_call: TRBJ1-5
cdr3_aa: CASSEAGTRNQPQHF
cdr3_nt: TGTGCCAGCAGTGAAGCCGGGACACGAAATCAGCCCCAGCATTTT

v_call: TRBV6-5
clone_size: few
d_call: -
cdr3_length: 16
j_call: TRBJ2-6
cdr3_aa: CATEGGAASGANVLTF
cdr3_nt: TGTGCCACCGAGGGGGGGGCGGCGTCAGGGGCCAACGTCCTGACTTTC

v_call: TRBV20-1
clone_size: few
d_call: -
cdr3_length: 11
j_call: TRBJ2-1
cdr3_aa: CSAVRANEQFF
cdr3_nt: TGCAGTGCTGTCAGGGCTAATGAGCAGTTCTTC

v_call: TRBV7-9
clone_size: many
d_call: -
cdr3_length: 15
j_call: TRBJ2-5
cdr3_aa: CASSTLVQRSETQYF
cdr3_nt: TGTGCCAGCAGTACCCTGGTCCAGAGATCGGAGACCCAGTACTTC

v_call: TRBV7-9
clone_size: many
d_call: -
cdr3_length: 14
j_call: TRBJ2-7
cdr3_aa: CASSRSVGRYEQYF
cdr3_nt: TGTGCCAGCAGCCGATCGGTGGGCCGCTACGAGCAGTACTTC

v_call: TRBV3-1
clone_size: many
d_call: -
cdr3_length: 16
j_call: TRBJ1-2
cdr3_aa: CASSRETVSSNYGYTF
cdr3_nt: TGTGCCAGCAGCCGAGAGACCGTCAGCTCTAACTATGGCTACACCTTC

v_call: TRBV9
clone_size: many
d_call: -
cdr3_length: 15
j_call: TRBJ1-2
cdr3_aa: CASSPSVLPGYGYTF
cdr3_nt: TGTGCCAGCAGCCCGAGCGTCCTACCGGGCTATGGCTACACCTTC

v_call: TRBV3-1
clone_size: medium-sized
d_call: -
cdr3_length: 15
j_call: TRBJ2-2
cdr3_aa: CASSHQGLPTGELFF
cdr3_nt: TGTGCCAGCAGCCACCAAGGACTACCCACCGGGGAGCTGTTTTTT

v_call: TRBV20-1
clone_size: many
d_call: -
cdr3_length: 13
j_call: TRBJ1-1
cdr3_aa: CSARGRLNTEAFF
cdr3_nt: TGCAGTGCTAGAGGACGTCTGAACACTGAAGCTTTCTTT

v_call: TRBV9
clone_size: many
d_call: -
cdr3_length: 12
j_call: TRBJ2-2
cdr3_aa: CASSVGNGELFF
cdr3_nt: TGTGCCAGCAGCGTAGGTAACGGGGAGCTGTTTTTT

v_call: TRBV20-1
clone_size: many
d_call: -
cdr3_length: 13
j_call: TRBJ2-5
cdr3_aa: CSARDGVSETQYF
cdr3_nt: TGCAGTGCTAGAGATGGGGTGTCAGAGACCCAGTACTTC

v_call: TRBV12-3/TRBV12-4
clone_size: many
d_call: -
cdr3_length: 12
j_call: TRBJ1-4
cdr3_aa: CASTGVREKLFF
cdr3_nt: TGTGCCAGCACGGGGGTGAGAGAAAAACTGTTTTTT

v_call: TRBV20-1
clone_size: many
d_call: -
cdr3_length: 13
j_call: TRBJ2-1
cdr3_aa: CSAREGTANEQFF
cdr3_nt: TGCAGTGCTAGAGAGGGGACGGCAAATGAGCAGTTCTTC

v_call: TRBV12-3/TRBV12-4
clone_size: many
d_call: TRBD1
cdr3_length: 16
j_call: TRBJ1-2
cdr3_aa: CASSLGAGGSNYGYTF
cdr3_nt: TGTGCCAGCAGCCTAGGGGCAGGGGGGAGTAACTATGGCTACACCTTC

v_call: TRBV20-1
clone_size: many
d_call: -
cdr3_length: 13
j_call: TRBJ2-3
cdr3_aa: CSALYAGKDTQYF
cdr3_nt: TGCAGTGCTTTATATGCGGGTAAAGATACGCAGTATTTT

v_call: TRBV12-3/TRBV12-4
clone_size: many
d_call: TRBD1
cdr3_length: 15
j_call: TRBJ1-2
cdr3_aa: CASSLGPGQGYGYTF
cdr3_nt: TGTGCCAGCAGTTTAGGGCCGGGACAGGGGTATGGCTACACCTTC

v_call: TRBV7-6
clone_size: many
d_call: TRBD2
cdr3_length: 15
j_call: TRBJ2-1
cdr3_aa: CASSASGKRYNEQFF
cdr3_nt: TGTGCCAGCAGCGCCAGCGGGAAGAGGTACAATGAGCAGTTCTTC

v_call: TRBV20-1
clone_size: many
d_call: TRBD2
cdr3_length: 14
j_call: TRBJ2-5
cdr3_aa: CSVAGLADPETQYF
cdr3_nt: TGCAGTGTTGCGGGACTAGCGGACCCGGAGACCCAGTACTTC

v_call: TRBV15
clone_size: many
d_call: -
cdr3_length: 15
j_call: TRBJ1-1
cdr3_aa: CATSRDFQQHMEAFF
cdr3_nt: TGTGCCACCAGCAGAGATTTCCAGCAACACATGGAAGCTTTCTTT